This T cell receptor (beta chain) emerged from a study of beta chain features in type 1 diabetes. J was trimmed by 4 bases and V by 0 bases; bases with no gene match: 9. The CDR3 covers 16 residues. Germline loops: CDR1 LGHNA, CDR2 YSLEER. Every bit of the isolated RNA underwent reverse transcription, so sequencing read expressed TCRB transcripts. Naive, central memory and regulatory T cell samples yielded about 3.57 million reads on average. Sequencing was performed with immunoSEQ multiplex PCR; in TCRdb, only in-frame clones are kept and a portion is missing. In the table there are more than 300,000 clones, roughly 13% of which are singletons. In its sample, this clone was seen a few times. Its target is not known. The study's findings and limits: Diminished insertions and augmented deletions at VDJ junctions characterized type 1 diabetes patients.

The chain joins TRBV4-3 to TRBJ2-7; TRBD2 agrees at 7 bases. This TCR was sampled from a man younger than 35 in good health. Specimen: naive CD4+ T cells from blood. Here the CDR3 reads CASSQDPLAGVYEQYF. DNA for the CDR3: TGCGCCAGCAGCCAAGACCCGTTGGCGGGGGTATACGAGCAGTACTTC.